These 26 T cell receptor beta chains came from one sample sequenced in a study of cytomegalovirus exposure and HLA in healthy donors. The data were produced by immunoSEQ multiplex PCR, yet TCRdb's version contains in-frame clones alone and is incomplete. The sample contains about 110,000 clones, approximately 85% of which appear only once. Sequencing input: PBMCs. The receptors derive from a young woman in good health and CMV-seronegative.

J is TRBJ2-2 and V is TRBV5-1, with 8 bases that match TRBD1. The V gene end was trimmed by 3 bases and the J gene end by 4 bases; junction bases not matched to a gene: 5. From germline, CDR1 is SGHRS and CDR2 YFSETQ. The CDR3 is 15 residues long. The CDR3: CASSSGQGSTGELFF. Written as DNA, the CDR3 is TGCGCCAGCAGCTCCGGACAGGGTAGCACCGGGGAGCTGTTTTTT. Variable domain in full (rest from reference TRBV5-1 and TRBJ2-2): KAGVTQTPRYLIKTRGQQVTLSCSPISGHRSVSWYQQTPGQGLQFLFEYFSETQRNKGNFPGRFSGRQFSNSRSEMNVSTLELGDSALYLCASSSGQGSTGELFFGEGSRLTVL.

The CDR3 protein is CASSLFVAGVETQYF. CDR3 in DNA: TGTGCCAGCAGCCTCTTCGTAGCGGGGGTTGAGACCCAGTACTTC. This chain uses TRBV7-9 with TRBJ2-5, with 9 bases that match TRBD2. The germline V gene has CDR1 SEHNR and CDR2 FQNEAQ (reference sequence). J was trimmed by 5 bases and V by 5 bases; bases with no gene match: 9. This CDR3 contains 15 residues.

The table lists this clone with a few counts. The chain joins TRBV4-2 to TRBJ2-7; D possibly corresponds to TRBD2 (5 bases). Germline V gene lookup returns CDR1 LGHNA and CDR2 YNFKEQ. This CDR3 is built from 15 residues. V lost 1 base and J lost 1, with 11 bases in between. CDR3 nucleotides: TGTGCCAGCAGCCAAGTGGTCGGAGGATCCTACGAGCAGTACTTC. This translates into CASSQVVGGSYEQYF.

The chain couples TRBV7-2 to TRBJ2-3, with D possibly being TRBD2 (6 bases). Trimming took off 0 bases at V and 5 bases at J, with 12 bases between the two ends. Per the germline V gene, CDR1 is SGHTA and CDR2 is FQGNSA. This CDR3 spans 15 amino acids. The CDR3 here is CASSLAGGWVDTQYF. CDR3 DNA: TGTGCCAGCAGCTTAGCGGGGGGTTGGGTAGATACGCAGTATTTT.

V usage is TRBV19 and J usage is TRBJ1-5, with 10 bases identical to TRBD1. The CDR3 covers 17 residues. The V gene's germline CDR1 is LNHDA and CDR2 SQIVND (reference sequence). Germline trimming cut 6 bases from V and 2 bases from J; bases unmatched to any gene: 10. The CDR3 DNA is TGTGCCAGTAGGGGGACAGGGGCTGGGTTGGGCAATCAGCCCCAGCATTTT. Amino acids: CASRGTGAGLGNQPQHF.

V is TRBV18 and J is TRBJ1-2; no definite D call. The CDR3 runs to 13 residues. V lost 5 bases to trimming and J lost 2 bases, with 9 bases between them. CDR1 and CDR2 (germline): KGHSH, LQKENI. CDR3 sequence (DNA): TGTGCCAGCTCAGGGCCGACAAACTATGGCTACACCTTC. Residues: CASSGPTNYGYTF.

This chain connects TRBV27 to TRBJ1-2; 7 bases match TRBD1. The CDR3 sequence is 14 residues long. From germline, CDR1 is MNHEY and CDR2 SMNVEV (reference sequence). The V segment lost 8 bases and the J segment 6 bases; nucleotides outside the gene matches: 12. The CDR3 loop reads CASGYTDRAHGYTF. CDR3 sequence (DNA): TGTGCCAGCGGTTATACCGACAGGGCCCATGGCTACACCTTC.

This clone has just a few counts. The V call is TRBV2, the J call TRBJ2-3, with 7 bases identical to TRBD2. Trimming cost V 10 bases and J 1 base; bases outside gene matches: 8. In germline, CDR1 is SNHLY, CDR2 FYNNEI. CDR3 length equals 14 residues. The CDR3 bases are TGTGCCAACAAGCGGACTAGAGGCACAGATACGCAGTATTTT. It specifies CANKRTRGTDTQYF.

V usage is TRBV29-1 and J usage is TRBJ2-1; 10 nucleotides match TRBD2. Germline V gene lookup returns CDR1 SQVTM and CDR2 ANQGSEA. CDR3 length: 14 amino acids. V was clipped by 4 bases and J by 7 bases; unmatched bases: 7. The CDR3 loop is CSVGVIAGGNEQFF. The CDR3 DNA is TGCAGCGTTGGAGTGATAGCGGGGGGAAATGAGCAGTTCTTC.

This clone was detected only a few times. The V gene is TRBV4-1, the J gene TRBJ1-2, with 10 bases that match TRBD1. CDR1 is MGHRA and CDR2 is YSYEKL in the germline V gene. The CDR3 has 15 amino acids. J lost 8 bases, V lost 0 bases, and 6 bases had no gene match. The CDR3, as DNA: TGCGCCAGCAGCCAAGAGAGACAGGGGGCTCGAGGCTACACCTTC. Its protein is CASSQERQGARGYTF.

J is TRBJ1-2 and V is TRBV5-5; 9 bases align to TRBD1. From germline, CDR1 is SGHKS and CDR2 YYEKEE (reference sequence). With 2 bases clipped from V and 4 bases from J, the junction kept 6 bases outside the gene matches. CDR3 length: 15 amino acids. CDR3 sequence: CASSLEGTGSYGYTF. As DNA, the CDR3 is TGTGCCAGCAGCTTAGAGGGGACAGGGTCCTATGGCTACACCTTC.

This chain joins TRBV9 and TRBJ2-1; 10 bases are shared with TRBD1. Germline V lookup: CDR1 SGDLS, CDR2 YYNGEE. Losses at the gene ends were 3 bases for V and 7 bases for J; bases not matched to a gene: 7. The CDR3 length is 15 residues. CDR3: CASSAGQGGINEQFF. The CDR3 DNA sequence: TGTGCCAGCAGCGCCGGACAGGGGGGTATTAATGAGCAGTTCTTC. The whole variable domain, filled in from reference TRBV9 and TRBJ2-1, reads DSGVTQTPKHLITATGQRVTLRCSPRSGDLSVYWYQQSLDQGLQFLIQYYNGEERAKGNILERFSAQQFPDLHSELNLSSLELGDSALYFCASSAGQGGINEQFFGPGTRLTVL.

The chain joins TRBV5-6 to TRBJ1-5, with D possibly being TRBD1 (5 bases). The V end was cut by 4 bases, the J end by 7 bases, with 18 bases between. The germline V gene encodes CDR1 SGHDT and CDR2 YYEEEE. The CDR3 length is 15 residues. The DNA of the CDR3 is TGTGCCAGCAGCGCGGGGGGGGGAAGGGGCCAGCCCCAGCATTTT. Protein: CASSAGGGRGQPQHF.

The chain recombines TRBV4-1 with TRBJ2-7; possibly TRBD2 for D (6 bases). V was shortened by 0 bases and J by 3 bases, with 9 bases between the two germline ends. The CDR3 consists of 14 residues. Germline V gene data show CDR1 as MGHRA and CDR2 as YSYEKL. The CDR3 DNA is TGCGCCAGCAGCCAAGATCCCGGGGGCTACGAGCAGTACTTC. This codes for CASSQDPGGYEQYF.

V usage is TRBV27 and J usage is TRBJ2-4, with TRBD1 as a possible D gene (6 bases). Germline CDR1 and CDR2: MNHEY and SMNVEV (reference sequence). The CDR3 totals 13 residues. Trimming pared 8 bases from V and 8 bases from J, leaving 16 bases between. The CDR3: CASGGQSGDIQYF. As DNA, the CDR3 is TGTGCCAGCGGTGGACAGTCTGGGGACATTCAGTACTTC.

The genes are TRBV9 and TRBJ2-7; 7 nucleotides align to TRBD2. CDR1 SGDLS and CDR2 YYNGEE come from the germline V gene. The V segment lost 2 bases and the J segment 3 bases; nucleotides outside the gene matches: 8. The CDR3 runs 15 residues. The CDR3 is CASSVSLASGYEQYF. The CDR3 DNA follows: TGTGCCAGCAGCGTCAGCTTGGCTAGCGGCTACGAGCAGTACTTC.

The chain uses TRBV27 and TRBJ1-2, with TRBD1 matching over 8 bases. From germline, CDR1 is MNHEY and CDR2 SMNVEV (reference sequence). The CDR3 is 13 residues long. Trimming cost V 5 bases and J 8 bases; bases outside gene matches: 7. Here the CDR3 DNA reads TGTGCCAGCAGTCAATCAGGGGGCAAAGGCTACACCTTC. It translates to CASSQSGGKGYTF.

The J gene is TRBJ2-3, the V gene TRBV6-6; no definite D call. In germline, CDR1 is MNHNY, CDR2 SVGAGI (reference sequence). V lost 0 bases and J lost 0, with 4 bases in between. The CDR3 covers 14 residues. The CDR3 here is CASSYSSSTDTQYF. The CDR3 region has the DNA TGTGCCAGCAGTTACTCTTCTAGCACAGATACGCAGTATTTT.

This clone was seen a few times. DNA of the CDR3: TGTGCCAGCCGCCCTAATCCGAGGGTTGGCTCACCCCTCCACTTT. The encoded protein is CASRPNPRVGSPLHF. The chain combines TRBV2 with TRBJ1-6; D is undetermined. CDR3 size: 15 residues. The V gene lost 8 bases and the J gene lost 10 bases, with 21 bases spanning the gap. Per the germline V gene, CDR1 is SNHLY and CDR2 is FYNNEI.

This rearrangement joins TRBV29-1 to TRBJ2-5; 7 bases agree with TRBD2. Germline V CDR1 and CDR2: SQVTM, ANQGSEA. The CDR3 is 12 residues long. Germline trimming cut 4 bases from V and 2 bases from J; bases unmatched to any gene: 1. The CDR3 region is CSVASGQETQYF. The CDR3 coding sequence is TGCAGCGTTGCTAGCGGACAAGAGACCCAGTACTTC.

This clone occurred once. The CDR3 protein is CASSLGSGQAEQYF. CDR3 coding DNA: TGTGCCAGCAGCTTAGGCTCTGGACAGGCCGAGCAGTACTTC. The V call is TRBV13, the J call TRBJ2-7, with 7 bases identical to TRBD1. CDR1 PRHDT and CDR2 FYEKMQ come from the germline V gene (reference sequence). This CDR3 is built from 14 residues. V was pared by 0 bases and J by 6 bases, with 5 bases of the junction left unmatched. Drawing the rest from reference TRBV13 and TRBJ2-7, the complete variable domain is AAGVIQSPRHLIKEKRETATLKCYPIPRHDTVYWYQQGPGQDPQFLISFYEKMQSDKGSIPDRFSAQQFSDYHSELNMSSLELGDSALYFCASSLGSGQAEQYFGPGTRLTVT.

This clone is a singleton in its sample. This rearrangement joins TRBV6-5 to TRBJ1-2; 9 bases agree with TRBD1. This CDR3 is built from 15 residues. With V trimmed by 4 bases and J by 3 bases, 6 bases remained unmatched. Per the germline V gene, CDR1 is MNHEY and CDR2 is SVGAGI. The CDR3 spells CASSSDRGSYYGYTF. CDR3 nucleotide sequence: TGTGCCAGCAGTTCCGACAGGGGGAGTTACTATGGCTACACCTTC.

The chain carries TRBV5-6 and TRBJ2-7, with 8 bases matching TRBD1. Germline trimming cut 4 bases from V and 3 bases from J; bases unmatched to any gene: 6. The CDR3 contains 14 residues. CDR1 is SGHDT and CDR2 is YYEEEE in the germline V gene. The CDR3 loop is CASSPGQGFYEQYF. CDR3 DNA sequence: TGTGCCAGCAGCCCAGGACAGGGATTCTACGAGCAGTACTTC.

The chain combines TRBV18 with TRBJ1-2; D ambiguous. The CDR3 totals 14 residues. V was clipped by 0 bases and J by 4 bases, with 9 bases between them. Germline V gene lookup returns CDR1 KGHSH and CDR2 LQKENI. The CDR3 region has the DNA TGTGCCAGCTCACCACCGCAGGCCTCCTATGGCTACACCTTC. Translated: CASSPPQASYGYTF.

The V and J genes are TRBV27 and TRBJ2-1; 7 positions agree with TRBD1. This CDR3 comprises 14 residues. Germline assignment: CDR1 MNHEY and CDR2 SMNVEV (reference sequence). V gave up 5 bases and J gave up 7 bases; unmatched junction bases: 8. CDR3 DNA: TGTGCCAGCAGTCCACGGACAGGTTGGAATGAGCAGTTCTTC. It translates to CASSPRTGWNEQFF.

This clone was picked up a small number of times. The rearrangement links TRBV5-1 to TRBJ1-6, with 7 nucleotides matching TRBD1. Losses at the gene ends were 4 bases for V and 5 bases for J; bases not matched to a gene: 9. Germline assignment: CDR1 SGHRS and CDR2 YFSETQ. The CDR3 length is 16 residues. For the CDR3, the DNA is TGCGCCAGCAGCCCATCGTCGACAGGGAATAATTCACCCCTCCACTTT. Protein product: CASSPSSTGNNSPLHF. Full variable domain (rest looked up from reference TRBV5-1 and TRBJ1-6): KAGVTQTPRYLIKTRGQQVTLSCSPISGHRSVSWYQQTPGQGLQFLFEYFSETQRNKGNFPGRFSGRQFSNSRSEMNVSTLELGDSALYLCASSPSSTGNNSPLHFGNGTRLTVT.